This T cell receptor beta chain derives from a study of spatial heterogeneity in lung cancer (dated by TCRdb to between 2017 and 2020). The study in broad terms: Beta-chain transcripts were consistently detected in greater numbers than alpha-chain transcripts, which likely reflects a higher abundance of beta-chain transcripts. At surgery, some 220 tumor regions, around 67 matched nontumor lung samples and 56 PBMC samples were TCR-sequenced for both alpha and beta chains. In the raw uncorrected reads, each unique combination of TCR and UMI appeared on average more than ten times. The study quantitatively compared TCR alpha and beta repertoires across multiple tumor regions, matched nontumor lung and blood in non-small cell lung cancer. Nonsynonymous mutation counts, determined by whole-exome sequencing of tumor tissue, were related to TCR repertoire features.

The research as a whole found: Ubiquitous expanded tumor TCRs showed up in blood more often at tumor resection than at routine follow-up. Additional single-cell paired TCR alpha and beta sequencing was considered necessary to confirm, at a functional level, the hypothesis that regional TCRs recognize regional mutations.

The library was obtained by 5' RACE. TCRdb shows the sequencer as NextSeq 500. To allow correction of PCR and sequencing errors, the TCR library protocol tagged every TCR cDNA molecule with a unique molecular identifier. Turning to the authors' computational methods: TCR identification, UMI-based error correction and CDR3 extraction were performed with Decombinator tools. Expanded TCRs were defined as those above a frequency of 2 per 1,000, corresponding to the top 1% of the tumor frequency distribution. Renyi diversity was computed with the R vegan package after each repertoire had been subsampled 100 times to 5,000 TCRs. CDR3 similarity networks were constructed using string-kernel similarity of amino acid triplets, with links drawn between CDR3s whose pairwise similarity was above 0.82. TCRdb handled the public reads itself, with Q25 trimming in fastp and clone calling in MiXCR, and kept productive beta chains. Rows with one shared CDR3 protein collapse into an entry with the most common genes and DNA. The V and J calls were not made by the authors but by TCRdb's processing. This sample lists some 34,000 distinct CDR3 sequences; approximately 6.8% were detected once. Roughly 28% of the sample lies in the top ten.

The germline V gene (reference sequence) gives CDR1 as DFQATT and CDR2 as SNEGSKA. V is shortened by 4 bases, J by 0 bases, and the region joining them spans 10 bases. Its CDR3 holds 13 amino acids, cysteine through phenylalanine. Left in the record is the CDR3 DNA by itself, 39 bases read in frame from the first base. Points on this clonotype: Its antigen is unknown. Within one base of it there is no much larger clone, and no base qualities were kept.

The time point label of this sample denotes: sample taken at primary tumor resection. The donors were more than 60 patients from the lung TRACERx cohort who had early-stage, untreated non-small cell lung cancer. TCR sequencing used whole RNA extracted from tumor and nontumor lung tissue, or from cryopreserved PBMC samples, without cell sorting. Only patients for whom sufficient RNA was available from at least two tumor regions were selected for TCR sequencing. This sequence was found in a female donor with early-stage non-small cell lung cancer. Source: PBMCs, taken at surgery. This sequence uses TRBV20-1 and TRBJ2-7; TRBD1 is a possible D gene, resting on 6 matching bases. The nucleotide sequence reads TGCAGTGCTACCAGGGGTCCCTCCTACGAGCAGTACTTC. Its amino acids are CSATRGPSYEQYF.